The source of this TCR beta chain is a study of blood T cell repertoires in COVID-19. Study as a whole: COVID-19 samples from acute and convalescent phases originated in the United States, Italy and Spain. T cells, B-cell-depleted T cells, or PBMCs supplied cDNA or gDNA.

This clone has only one observation. The CDR3 runs to 15 residues. Germline V gives CDR1 MNHEY, CDR2 SVGAGI. With 4 bases clipped from V and 2 bases from J, the junction kept 8 bases outside the gene matches. Per the study methods: For nucleated cells, counts were estimated from reference gene primer amplification. Only in-frame clones appear in the TCRdb table, and some are missing; sequencing was by immunoSEQ multiplex PCR. V and J calls and clone size are given by that table; D and trimming were obtained from the DNA. The table has about 200,000 clones, about 80% seen once; the top ten hold 6.5% to 7%.

The receptor's source is a human donor with acute or convalescent COVID-19. The donor label of this sample is uncertain. Source material: peripheral blood. This chain uses TRBV6-5 with TRBJ2-7, with TRBD2 matching over 7 bases. The CDR3 region is CASSLVSGGPYEQYF. DNA for the CDR3: TGTGCCAGCAGTTTAGTTTCGGGGGGTCCCTACGAGCAGTACTTC.